This T cell receptor beta chain came from a study of T-cell reconstitution after alpha-beta-depleted transplantation in children. Study observations and caveats: Some patients' high day-60 TCRbeta diversity was attributed to recipient cells surviving conditioning. Hyperexpanded clones declined; after one year, newly produced T cells mostly supplied diversity. In patients about two months after transplant, alpha-beta T cells reportedly arose from several hundred expanded graft clones.

Preparation of the TCRbeta library used unique molecular identifiers. TCRdb reanalysed the PCR reads using MiXCR and keeps one entry per CDR3 protein. The table shows hundreds of thousands of distinct CDR3 sequences, with 10% to 15% occurring only once. This CDR3 contains 13 residues. V dropped 2 bases and J dropped 11 bases, with 13 bases sitting between them. CDR1 and CDR2 from the germline V gene are MRHNA and SNTAGT. This clonotype was seen more than once but under ten times. Its target is not known. V is TRBV6-4 and J is TRBJ2-1; D remains unclear. The sequence was collected from a male patient aged 10 to 17 who had a stem cell transplant for acute myeloid leukemia, so the T cells may come from the graft donor. The sequencing used PBMCs, mostly from graft donor cells, collected 360 days after TCRalphabeta/CD19-depleted stem cell transplant. CDR3 region: CASSDVASLKQFF. CDR3 DNA sequence: TGTGCCAGCAGTGACGTGGCTTCCTTAAAGCAGTTCTTC.